The 28 T cell receptor beta chains below come from one sample, sequenced in a study of T cell repertoires in cytomegalovirus infection. TCRdb independently ran MiXCR on the reads; one entry per CDR3 protein. The table records 500,000 to 600,000 distinct CDR3 sequences, approximately 17% of them present only once. Sequenced input: CD8+ T cells from PBMCs. These receptors came from a human donor in good health (CMV status not recorded). Some clones in this sample may be carry-over from other donors' samples.

This clonotype came up many times. The chain is built from TRBV7-8 and TRBJ2-1, with 11 bases matching TRBD2. Germline CDR1 and CDR2: SGHVS and FQNEAQ. This CDR3 contains 15 residues. The ends lost 4 bases at V and 7 bases at J; junction bases unmatched: 6. CDR3: CASSSGLADSNEQFF. In nucleotides, the CDR3 is TGTGCCAGCAGCTCGGGACTAGCGGACTCAAATGAGCAGTTCTTC. Supplemented by reference TRBV7-8 and TRBJ2-1, the full variable domain reads GAGVSQSPRYKVAKRGQDVALRCDPISGHVSLFWYQQALGQGPEFLTYFQNEAQLDKSGLPSDRFFAERPEGSVSTLKIQRTQQEDSAVYLCASSSGLADSNEQFFGPGTRLTVL.

A remark on this clonotype: With a much larger clone just one base away, this may be a read error. V usage is TRBV7-6 and J usage is TRBJ1-4; 7 nucleotides match TRBD1. Germline V gives CDR1 SGHVS, CDR2 FNYEAQ. The CDR3 sequence is 17 residues long. The CDR3 DNA reads TGTACCAGCAGGGCCCCCGGGACAGCGAGTAATAATGAAAAACTGTTTTTT. This translates into CTSRAPGTASNNEKLFF.

This clonotype was observed a few times. The chain carries TRBV7-9 and TRBJ1-3; the D gene is possibly TRBD1 (5 bases). The length of the CDR3 is 17 residues. Trimming left V 3 bases short and J 0 bases short, with 15 bases between. Germline values: CDR1 SEHNR, CDR2 FQNEAQ (reference sequence). In DNA form, the CDR3 reads TGTGCCAGCAGCTTGGCGGGCGGGGCGGACTCTGGAAACACCATATATTTT. Amino acid sequence: CASSLAGGADSGNTIYF.

This clonotype was counted ten times or more. The chain is built from TRBV11-2 and TRBJ1-1; D remains unclear. The V gene's germline CDR1 is SGHAT and CDR2 FQNNGV. The CDR3 is 13 residues long. Trimming took 3 bases from V and 4 from J, leaving 9 bases between them. The CDR3 loop reads CASSFGDTTEAFF. CDR3 DNA sequence: TGTGCCAGCAGCTTCGGAGACACCACTGAAGCTTTCTTT.

This clonotype was seen repeatedly, ten times or more. V is TRBV7-6 and J is TRBJ2-3, with TRBD2 as a possible D gene (6 bases). CDR3 length: 15 residues. Trimming pared 7 bases from V and 2 bases from J, leaving 16 bases between. Per the germline V gene, CDR1 is SGHVS and CDR2 is FNYEAQ. The CDR3 DNA sequence: TGTGCCAGCACGGAGACCTGGGGGGTCACAGATACGCAGTATTTT. Translation: CASTETWGVTDTQYF.

This clonotype was seen ten or more times. The V call is TRBV12-3 or TRBV12-4, the J call TRBJ1-6; no reliable D call. V lost 3 bases to trimming and J lost 14 bases, with 8 bases between them. The CDR3 runs 11 residues. The CDR3 DNA is TGTGCCAGCAGTTTGGGGTTAGCCCTCCACTTT. Its translation is CASSLGLALHF.

This clonotype was counted between two and nine times. The rearrangement uses TRBV5-8 and TRBJ1-1; D is possibly TRBD1 (5 bases). The CDR3 consists of 16 residues. V gave up 3 bases and J gave up 0 bases, with 15 bases separating them. Germline CDR1 and CDR2: SGHTS and YDEGEE. The CDR3 protein is CASSSGSGLMNTEAFF. The CDR3 bases are TGTGCCAGCAGCTCCGGGTCAGGGCTTATGAACACTGAAGCTTTCTTT.

This clonotype appeared a few times. The gene calls are TRBV7-6 and TRBJ1-1; D is perhaps TRBD1 (5 bases). With 3 bases removed from V and 6 bases from J, the gap between germline ends came to 14 bases. This CDR3 has 14 residues. The germline gives CDR1 SGHVS, CDR2 FNYEAQ. The CDR3 is CASSFSGYGSEAFF. The CDR3 nucleotides are TGTGCCAGCAGCTTCTCAGGGTATGGGTCTGAAGCTTTCTTT.

This clonotype was picked up many times. The chain carries TRBV29-1 and TRBJ2-3, with 8 bases identical to TRBD1. Germline-derived CDR1 and CDR2 are SQVTM and ANQGSEA. V was clipped by 8 bases and J by 0 bases; unmatched bases: 19. The CDR3 loop spans 18 amino acids. CDR3 sequence reads: CSFAPRDRRLFSTDTQYF. As DNA, the CDR3 is TGCAGCTTTGCCCCCCGGGACAGGCGGTTATTTAGCACAGATACGCAGTATTTT.

The genes are TRBV27 and TRBJ2-7, with 7 bases fitting TRBD1. This CDR3 has 13 residues. CDR1 and CDR2 (germline): MNHEY, SMNVEV (reference sequence). The V and J ends lost 8 bases and 5 bases, in that order; junction bases with no gene match: 9. Here the CDR3 DNA reads TGTGCCAGCCACGCAGGGGGATTAAACGAGCAGTACTTC. Protein sequence: CASHAGGLNEQYF.

This clonotype occurred a few times. V gene TRBV4-1 combines with J gene TRBJ2-7; TRBD2 aligns across 11 bases. J lost 1 base, V lost 4 bases, and 6 bases had no gene match. CDR1 and CDR2 from the germline V gene are MGHRA and YSYEKL. The CDR3 runs 16 residues. CDR3 in amino acids: CASSLGSGRASYEQYF. Written as DNA, the CDR3 is TGCGCCAGCAGCCTAGGTAGCGGGAGGGCTTCCTACGAGCAGTACTTC.

This clonotype was counted only a few times. The chain combines TRBV4-2 with TRBJ2-3; 7 nucleotides agree with TRBD2. The junction had 7 bases not matched to a gene; V was cut back by 4 bases and J by 3 bases. Germline V gene sequence: CDR1 LGHNA, CDR2 YNFKEQ. This CDR3 spans 15 amino acids. CDR3 sequence reads: CASSRNRRETDTQYF. CDR3 nucleotides: TGTGCCAGCAGCCGCAATAGGCGGGAGACAGATACGCAGTATTTT.

The table lists this clonotype with a count of one. The V call is TRBV20-1, the J call TRBJ2-5, with a possible D match to TRBD1 (5 bases). Between the trimmed V and J ends, which lost 2 bases and 3 bases, there was a span of 16 bases. The CDR3 totals 15 residues. Germline V CDR1 and CDR2: DFQATT, SNEGSKA (reference sequence). The CDR3 spells CSARLSGKSEETQYF. CDR3 DNA sequence: TGCAGTGCTAGACTCTCAGGGAAATCCGAAGAGACCCAGTACTTC.

At least ten counts were recorded for this clonotype. The chain is built from TRBV7-9 and TRBJ2-7; D remains ambiguous. Germline V CDR1 and CDR2: SEHNR, FQNEAQ (reference sequence). Trimming removed 4 bases at V and 4 bases at J, with 8 bases between. CDR3 length: 12 amino acids. This CDR3 is CASSSPLYEQYF. The CDR3 DNA reads TGTGCCAGCAGCTCTCCTTTATACGAGCAGTACTTC.

The chain links TRBV25-1 to TRBJ2-1; D remains ambiguous. V was shortened by 4 bases and J by 8 bases, with 9 bases between the two germline ends. The CDR3 is 12 amino acids. Germline loops: CDR1 MGHDK, CDR2 SYGVNS. Here the CDR3 reads CASSGRSDEQFF. CDR3 sequence (DNA): TGTGCCAGCAGTGGCCGGAGCGATGAGCAGTTCTTC.

V gene TRBV7-9 combines with J gene TRBJ2-7; D is possibly TRBD1 or TRBD2 (6 bases each). Trimming took 4 bases from V and 3 from J, leaving 16 bases between them. The V gene's germline CDR1 is SEHNR and CDR2 FQNEAQ (reference sequence). CDR3 length equals 15 residues. The CDR3 DNA reads as TGTGCCAGCAGCTCCTCGGGGGCGCCGTACTACGAGCAGTACTTC. Protein sequence: CASSSSGAPYYEQYF.

This clonotype was seen only a few times. In DNA form, the CDR3 reads TGTGCCAGCAGCTTTGGGGCAGGGGAGGATCAGCCCCAGCATTTT. Translating it yields CASSFGAGEDQPQHF. This chain links TRBV6-6 with TRBJ1-5; D is perhaps TRBD1 (6 bases). CDR1 is MNHNY and CDR2 is SVGAGI in the germline V gene (reference sequence). V was shortened by 6 bases and J by 5 bases, with 17 bases between the two germline ends. This CDR3 spans 15 amino acids.

This clonotype was observed at least ten times. The chain combines TRBV28 with TRBJ2-1; no reliable D call. The ends were cut back, 5 bases at V and 2 bases at J, with 1 base in the middle. The germline CDR1 and CDR2 sequences are MDHEN and SYDVKM. The CDR3 is made up of 11 amino acids. CDR3 in amino acids: CASSTYNEQFF. The CDR3 nucleotides read TGTGCCAGCAGTACCTACAATGAGCAGTTCTTC.

This clonotype appeared many times. The CDR3 DNA reads as TGTGCCAGCAGCTTAGGCGGGGGGACAAATGGCTACACCTTC. Residues: CASSLGGGTNGYTF. The rearrangement links TRBV7-8 to TRBJ1-2; D is possibly TRBD1 (6 bases). Trimming pared 1 base from V and 6 bases from J, leaving 12 bases between. The CDR3 sequence is 14 residues long. Germline assignment: CDR1 SGHVS and CDR2 FQNEAQ.

This clonotype was observed many times. The CDR3 region is CASSLIQGGKEKLFF. The CDR3 DNA reads as TGTGCCAGCAGTTTAATACAGGGCGGGAAGGAAAAACTGTTTTTT. This chain joins TRBV27 and TRBJ1-4; D is possibly TRBD1 (6 bases). CDR1 is MNHEY, CDR2 SMNVEV, per germline (reference sequence). CDR3 length: 15 amino acids. V lost 2 bases and J lost 8, with 15 bases in between. Based on the CDR3 plus reference TRBV27 and TRBJ1-4, the full variable domain is EAQVTQNPRYLITVTGKKLTVTCSQNMNHEYMSWYRQDPGLGLRQIYYSMNVEVTDKGDVPEGYKVSRKEKRNFPLILESPSPNQTSLYFCASSLIQGGKEKLFFGSGTQLSVL.

This clonotype was seen ten or more times. The chain links TRBV28 to TRBJ1-1; no reliable D call. V lost 6 bases, J lost 6 bases, and 17 bases lay in between. The CDR3 runs to 14 residues. CDR1 and CDR2 from the germline V gene are MDHEN and SYDVKM. Written as DNA, the CDR3 is TGTGCCAGCAGCCTCGGACGGACTCGGGCTGAAGCTTTCTTT. Encoded protein: CASSLGRTRAEAFF.

The chain recombines TRBV28 with TRBJ2-3; TRBD2 matches 10 bases. CDR3 size: 16 residues. Germline V lookup: CDR1 MDHEN, CDR2 SYDVKM. The V and J ends lost 3 bases and 4 bases, in that order; junction bases with no gene match: 7. The CDR3 is CASSFALAGESDTQYF. CDR3 sequence (DNA): TGTGCCAGCAGTTTCGCCCTAGCGGGAGAGTCAGATACGCAGTATTTT.

This clonotype turned up a few times. J is TRBJ2-1 and V is TRBV4-1; 9 positions agree with TRBD1. Trimming removed 4 bases from V and 7 bases from J; junction bases left unmatched: 11. This CDR3 has 16 residues. The germline V gene has CDR1 MGHRA and CDR2 YSYEKL. As DNA, the CDR3 is TGCGCCAGCAGCCGAGACCATGGGACAGGGCGAAATGAGCAGTTCTTC. It codes for CASSRDHGTGRNEQFF.

The V and J genes are TRBV9 and TRBJ1-6; D is perhaps TRBD1 (5 bases). CDR1 and CDR2 from the germline V gene are SGDLS and YYNGEE. There are 13 residues in the CDR3. V was trimmed by 7 bases and J by 9 bases, leaving 14 bases between them. CDR3 in DNA: TGTGCCAGCGGAGGTGATGGGGGTTCACCCCTCCACTTT. Residues: CASGGDGGSPLHF.

This clonotype has only a few counts. The chain couples TRBV24-1 to TRBJ1-5; D unclear. The CDR3 has 12 amino acids. Germline V CDR1 and CDR2: KGHDR, SFDVKD. The germline V and J ends were trimmed by 4 bases and 7 bases, with 7 bases remaining between them. CDR3 in amino acids: CATSEGRQPQHF. In DNA, the CDR3 is TGTGCCACCAGTGAGGGTCGGCAGCCCCAGCATTTT.

This clonotype was detected many times. The V and J genes are TRBV27 and TRBJ2-1, with 13 bases that match TRBD2. V was pared by 2 bases and J by 0 bases, with 4 bases of the junction left unmatched. Germline V CDR1 and CDR2: MNHEY, SMNVEV (reference sequence). The CDR3 covers 18 residues. The CDR3 loop is CASSLTSGGAPSYNEQFF. The DNA for the CDR3 is TGTGCCAGCAGTTTAACTAGCGGGGGGGCCCCCTCCTACAATGAGCAGTTCTTC.

This clonotype has a count of ten or more. The gene calls are TRBV7-3 and TRBJ2-5, with no clear D. The germline V and J ends were trimmed by 2 bases and 4 bases, with 8 bases remaining between them. This CDR3 is built from 13 residues. Germline V gene lookup returns CDR1 SGHTA and CDR2 FQGTGA. CDR3 in amino acids: CASSLAGVETQYF. The CDR3 DNA reads as TGTGCCAGCAGCTTAGCAGGCGTAGAGACCCAGTACTTC.

In its sample, this clonotype was seen many times. The chain employs TRBV6-2 or TRBV6-3 and TRBJ1-2, with D hard to call. The V end lost 0 bases, the J end lost 6 bases, and 5 bases lay between the germline ends. CDR3 length: 12 amino acids. The germline V gene encodes CDR1 MNHEY and CDR2 SVGEGT. In DNA, the CDR3 is TGTGCCAGCAGTTACTCCGGGGATGGCTACACCTTC. The encoded protein is CASSYSGDGYTF.